The next 30 T cell receptor beta chains were all read from a single sample in a study of identical twins. Using its own MiXCR run on the 5' RACE reads, TCRdb lists one record per CDR3 protein. The sample lists more than 1.5 million distinct CDR3 sequences; around 33% were seen once. Sequenced sample: cord blood. These TCRs come from a newborn girl in good health.

The genes are TRBV27 and TRBJ2-3, with D hard to call. The germline V and J ends were trimmed by 2 bases and 0 bases, with 18 bases remaining between them. The germline V gene has CDR1 MNHEY and CDR2 SMNVEV (reference sequence). The CDR3 is made up of 18 amino acids. The DNA of the CDR3 is TGTGCCAGCAGTTTAGGTCCGACCAAATTATATAGCACAGATACGCAGTATTTT. Protein product: CASSLGPTKLYSTDTQYF.

The CDR3 nucleotides read TGTGCCACCAGCCCCCGGGCCTCCACTGAAGCTTTCTTT. This codes for CATSPRASTEAFF. J is TRBJ1-1 and V is TRBV15, with no clear D. CDR1 is LNHNV and CDR2 is YYDKDF in the germline V gene (reference sequence). Trimming stripped 5 bases from V and 4 bases from J, with 11 bases between. This CDR3 region has 13 residues.

This clonotype has a count of ten or more. The chain couples TRBV10-3 to TRBJ2-5; D might be TRBD1 (5 bases). The V end was cut by 3 bases, the J end by 4 bases, with 6 bases between. The CDR3 contains 12 residues. Germline V lookup: CDR1 ENHRY, CDR2 SYGVKD. CDR3 amino acids: CAISEGAETQYF. In DNA, the CDR3 is TGTGCCATCAGTGAAGGGGCAGAGACCCAGTACTTC.

The V gene is TRBV9, the J gene TRBJ2-3; a possible D gene is TRBD2 (6 bases). V lost 0 bases, J lost 5 bases, and 19 bases lay in between. CDR3 size: 17 residues. Germline V CDR1 and CDR2: SGDLS, YYNGEE. The CDR3 reads CASSVAEWTTAGDTQYF. The CDR3 bases are TGTGCCAGCAGCGTAGCCGAGTGGACTACCGCAGGAGATACGCAGTATTTT.

The chain combines TRBV12-3 or TRBV12-4 with TRBJ1-5, with D possibly TRBD1 on 6 matching bases. The V end was cut by 6 bases, the J end by 10 bases, with 10 bases between. The CDR3 spans 11 residues. The DNA for the CDR3 is TGTGCCAGCAGGGCCAGGGGTCCCCAGCATTTT. It is translated as CASRARGPQHF.

This rearrangement joins TRBV4-1 to TRBJ2-5; the D is unclear. Per germline, CDR1 MGHRA and CDR2 YSYEKL. This CDR3 region has 15 residues. Trimming took 1 base from V and 1 from J, leaving 10 bases between them. Written as DNA, the CDR3 is TGCGCCAGCAGCCAAGTTTTTTTTAGCCAAGAGACCCAGTACTTC. This gives the protein CASSQVFFSQETQYF.

This chain connects TRBV5-1 to TRBJ2-3, with TRBD1 identical over 8 bases. Trimming removed 3 bases from V and 3 bases from J; junction bases left unmatched: 6. Germline V lookup: CDR1 SGHRS, CDR2 YFSETQ. The CDR3 runs to 15 residues. CDR3 sequence (DNA): TGCGCCAGCAGCTCCCTTAGACAGGGGACAGATACGCAGTATTTT. The encoded protein is CASSSLRQGTDTQYF.

This chain joins TRBV30 and TRBJ2-7, with TRBD1 matching 8 bases. Germline loops: CDR1 GTSNPN, CDR2 SVGIG (reference sequence). CDR3 length: 14 residues. The J segment lost 0 bases and the V segment lost 1 base, leaving 2 bases of the junction unmatched. The CDR3 loop reads CAWSDRGSSYEQYF. CDR3 sequence (DNA): TGTGCCTGGAGTGACAGGGGGAGCTCCTACGAGCAGTACTTC.

The chain couples TRBV28 to TRBJ2-7, with D possibly being TRBD1 or TRBD2 (6 bases each). Trimming took 2 bases from V and 4 from J, leaving 21 bases between them. Per germline, CDR1 MDHEN and CDR2 SYDVKM. This CDR3 is 17 amino acids long. In DNA form, the CDR3 reads TGTGCCAGCAGTTTAGCCAGGGGAGCACTAGCATATTACGAGCAGTACTTC. This encodes CASSLARGALAYYEQYF. Complete variable domain (other parts from reference TRBV28 and TRBJ2-7): DVKVTQSSRYLVKRTGEKVFLECVQDMDHENMFWYRQDPGLGLRLIYFSYDVKMKEKGDIPEGYSVSREKKERFSLILESASTNQTSMYLCASSLARGALAYYEQYFGPGTRLTVT.

The CDR3 here is CASSADGTVQETQYF. The CDR3 coding sequence is TGTGCCAGCAGTGCTGACGGGACTGTTCAAGAGACCCAGTACTTC. The gene calls are TRBV2 and TRBJ2-5, with D possibly matching TRBD2 (6 bases). Trimming cost V 4 bases and J 2 bases, with 14 bases left between them. Germline CDR1 SNHLY, CDR2 FYNNEI. There are 15 residues in the CDR3.

The CDR3 nucleotides read TGTGCCAGCAGCGAAGGGGATCAGGGGTTCTATGGCTACACCTTC. This gives the protein CASSEGDQGFYGYTF. This rearrangement joins TRBV9 to TRBJ1-2, with D tentatively TRBD1 (6 bases). The V end was cut by 3 bases, the J end by 4 bases, with 16 bases between. In germline, CDR1 is SGDLS, CDR2 YYNGEE. The CDR3 spans 15 residues.

The chain recombines TRBV6-1 with TRBJ1-2; 8 bases are a match to TRBD1. Germline V CDR1 and CDR2: MNHNS, SASEGT. V gave up 2 bases and J gave up 2 bases; unmatched junction bases: 4. The CDR3 is 15 residues long. CDR3 bases: TGTGCCAGCAGTGAACACAGGGGGGGGAACTATGGCTACACCTTC. This translates into CASSEHRGGNYGYTF.

This clonotype has more than one count but fewer than ten. The J gene is TRBJ2-1, the V gene TRBV20-1, with TRBD2 identical over 8 bases. This CDR3 comprises 15 residues. Looked up from germline, CDR1 is DFQATT and CDR2 is SNEGSKA (reference sequence). V shed 5 bases, J shed 3 bases, and the junction held 9 bases outside the gene matches. The CDR3 region has the DNA TGCAGTGCTTCCAGTAAGCGGGAGCGCTACAATGAGCAGTTCTTC. It is translated as CSASSKRERYNEQFF.

This chain links TRBV20-1 with TRBJ2-7; 11 nucleotides align to TRBD2. Trimming cost V 3 bases and J 2 bases; bases outside gene matches: 6. Germline V lookup: CDR1 DFQATT, CDR2 SNEGSKA (reference sequence). The CDR3 has 15 residues. The CDR3 DNA sequence: TGCAGTGCTAGCATCGGGACTAGCGGCACCTACGAGCAGTACTTC. This encodes CSASIGTSGTYEQYF.

This clonotype has at least ten counts. V gene TRBV5-1 combines with J gene TRBJ2-5, with no clear D. Per the germline V gene, CDR1 is SGHRS and CDR2 is YFSETQ. V shed 0 bases and J shed 4 bases, with 7 bases lying between them. This CDR3 spans 13 amino acids. This CDR3 is CASSLEYRETQYF. DNA of the CDR3: TGCGCCAGCAGCTTGGAGTACCGAGAGACCCAGTACTTC.

The chain combines TRBV28 with TRBJ1-5; D might be TRBD1 (5 bases). Germline V gene lookup returns CDR1 MDHEN and CDR2 SYDVKM. The CDR3 consists of 16 residues. Trimming removed 4 bases from V and 2 bases from J, with 15 bases in between. The CDR3 here is CASSYPWGNGNQPQHF. CDR3 sequence (DNA): TGTGCCAGCAGTTACCCGTGGGGGAACGGCAATCAGCCCCAGCATTTT.

This clonotype has a handful of counts. This sequence joins TRBV12-3 or TRBV12-4 and TRBJ1-4; D may be TRBD1 (5 bases). V lost 3 bases to trimming and J lost 8 bases, with 10 bases between them. The CDR3 sequence is 13 residues long. CDR3 sequence reads: CASSLGEAEKLFF. The CDR3 nucleotides read TGTGCCAGCAGTTTGGGGGAGGCCGAAAAACTGTTTTTT.

The V gene is TRBV18, the J gene TRBJ2-1; 9 positions agree with TRBD1. The germline gives CDR1 KGHSH, CDR2 LQKENI. The CDR3 extends over 15 amino acids. Losses at the gene ends were 3 bases for V and 5 bases for J; bases not matched to a gene: 5. For the CDR3, the DNA is TGTGCCAGCTCACCCCGGGACAGGGCGGACAATGAGCAGTTCTTC. Translation: CASSPRDRADNEQFF.

The J gene is TRBJ1-2, the V gene TRBV6-5; no clear D gene. The CDR3 loop spans 15 amino acids. V dropped 0 bases and J dropped 9 bases, with 17 bases sitting between them. Looked up from germline, CDR1 is MNHEY and CDR2 is SVGAGI. As DNA, the CDR3 is TGTGCCAGCAGTTACTCGTGGCAGGCCTTATATAGCTACACCTTC. Translation: CASSYSWQALYSYTF.

At least ten counts were recorded for this clonotype. This chain connects TRBV5-1 to TRBJ2-7, with 10 bases identical to TRBD2. CDR3 length: 15 amino acids. Looked up from germline, CDR1 is SGHRS and CDR2 is YFSETQ. The V segment lost 2 bases and the J segment 2 bases; nucleotides outside the gene matches: 4. Here the CDR3 DNA reads TGCGCCAGCAGCTTAGGGACTAGCGCGACCTACGAGCAGTACTTC. Translated: CASSLGTSATYEQYF.

The table lists this clonotype with a few counts. The chain is built from TRBV28 and TRBJ1-2; TRBD1 might be the D (5 bases). With 4 bases removed from V and 6 bases from J, the gap between germline ends came to 12 bases. Germline CDR1 and CDR2: MDHEN and SYDVKM. This CDR3 is built from 13 residues. This CDR3 is CASSSRTRDGYTF. The CDR3 DNA reads TGTGCCAGCAGTTCGAGGACACGAGATGGCTACACCTTC.

This chain connects TRBV28 to TRBJ2-1; 16 bases fit TRBD2. Trimming cost V 3 bases and J 6 bases; bases outside gene matches: 5. The length of the CDR3 is 17 residues. Germline assignment: CDR1 MDHEN and CDR2 SYDVKM. Here the CDR3 reads CASSLPGLAGGVNEQFF. DNA for the CDR3: TGTGCCAGCAGTTTGCCGGGACTAGCGGGAGGGGTCAATGAGCAGTTCTTC.

The sample holds a few counts of this clonotype. The chain combines TRBV28 with TRBJ1-4, with D uncertain. Germline values: CDR1 MDHEN, CDR2 SYDVKM. V was cut by 5 bases and J by 12 bases, with 19 bases left in between. This CDR3 has 14 residues. CDR3 nucleotides: TGTGCCAGCAGTCAGATCGGCGGTTTGGAGGAACTGTTTTTT. Encoded protein: CASSQIGGLEELFF.

J is TRBJ2-5 and V is TRBV7-9; TRBD1 is a possible D gene (6 bases). Germline lookup yields CDR1 SEHNR and CDR2 FQNEAQ (reference sequence). The CDR3 runs 12 residues. Trimming removed 1 base at V and 11 bases at J, with 11 bases between. The CDR3 coding sequence is TGTGCCAGCAGCTTAGATACAGGGAAGCAGTACTTC. Translation gives CASSLDTGKQYF.

This clonotype turned up a few times. V gene TRBV28 combines with J gene TRBJ2-1, with 10 bases matching TRBD2. CDR1 MDHEN and CDR2 SYDVKM come from the germline V gene. V was pared by 7 bases and J by 3 bases, with 6 bases of the junction left unmatched. The CDR3 length is 15 residues. Here the CDR3 reads CASTSAGGDYNEQFF. CDR3 coding DNA: TGTGCCAGCACCTCAGCGGGAGGGGACTACAATGAGCAGTTCTTC.

This clonotype was seen more than once but under ten times. The gene calls are TRBV7-2 and TRBJ2-5; 8 nucleotides match TRBD2. With 4 bases clipped from V and 0 bases from J, the junction kept 7 bases outside the gene matches. Germline V gene sequence: CDR1 SGHTA, CDR2 FQGNSA. There are 16 residues in the CDR3. CDR3: CASSWYSGGNQETQYF. The CDR3 DNA is TGTGCCAGCAGCTGGTACTCGGGGGGGAACCAAGAGACCCAGTACTTC.

This clonotype turned up a few times. As DNA, the CDR3 is TGTGCCAGCAGTTCGTCCCGGGACAGGGTTGGCAGCTATGGCTACACCTTC. Its translation: CASSSSRDRVGSYGYTF. This chain links TRBV12-3 or TRBV12-4 with TRBJ1-2, with 9 bases matching TRBD1. The CDR3 is made up of 17 amino acids. Unmatched junction bases numbered 13, after V lost 4 bases and J lost 4 bases.

This clonotype was detected a few times. The rearrangement links TRBV2 to TRBJ1-5; a possible D gene is TRBD1 (5 bases). The CDR3 length is 15 residues. Germline V gives CDR1 SNHLY, CDR2 FYNNEI. Trimming cost V 4 bases and J 2 bases, with 12 bases left between them. The CDR3 DNA reads as TGTGCCAGCAGTGTGCCAGGGTCGGGCAATCAGCCCCAGCATTTT. Protein sequence: CASSVPGSGNQPQHF.

This sequence joins TRBV5-1 and TRBJ1-1; no clear D gene. The CDR3 totals 13 residues. The germline V and J ends were trimmed by 1 base and 6 bases, with 10 bases remaining between them. Looked up from germline, CDR1 is SGHRS and CDR2 is YFSETQ. The CDR3 coding sequence is TGCGCCAGCAGCTTGACGACTGGGGCTGAAGCTTTCTTT. Translating gives CASSLTTGAEAFF.

This clonotype was counted only a few times. The chain carries TRBV20-1 and TRBJ2-7; no firm D call. Trimming left V 5 bases short and J 2 bases short, with 7 bases between. This CDR3 has 11 residues. Germline assignment: CDR1 DFQATT and CDR2 SNEGSKA (reference sequence). The CDR3 nucleotides read TGCAGTGCTCCCCGCCCCTACGAGCAGTACTTC. It translates to CSAPRPYEQYF.